The next 19 T cell receptor beta chains were all read from a single sample in a study of T-cell reconstitution after alpha-beta-depleted transplantation in children. TCRbeta library construction was performed incorporating unique molecular identifiers. One entry per CDR3 protein results from TCRdb running MiXCR on the PCR reads. The data contain about 640,000 distinct CDR3 sequences, 10% to 15% of them singletons. The material was PBMCs, mostly from graft donor cells, obtained 360 days after TCRalphabeta/CD19-depleted stem cell transplant. These receptor sequences come from a male patient under 18 who had a stem cell transplant for acute myeloid leukemia, so the T cells may come from the graft donor.

This clonotype was found many times. This chain links TRBV7-3 with TRBJ2-1; 8 positions match TRBD2. After removal of 1 base from V and 3 bases from J, the junction contained 8 bases not matched to a gene. Germline CDR1 reads SGHTA; CDR2 reads FQGTGA. This CDR3 has 17 residues. The CDR3 here is CASSLKGSGDHYNEQFF. The CDR3, as DNA: TGTGCCAGCAGCTTAAAGGGTAGCGGGGATCACTACAATGAGCAGTTCTTC.

V is TRBV12-3 or TRBV12-4 and J is TRBJ2-3; D gene unclear. The CDR3 is 17 amino acids. Trimming pared 4 bases from V and 2 bases from J, leaving 19 bases between. The CDR3 protein is CASSSTRQRVSTDTQYF. CDR3 bases: TGTGCCAGCAGTTCGACGCGCCAAAGGGTTTCCACAGATACGCAGTATTTT.

This clonotype was detected a few times. V is TRBV28 and J is TRBJ1-1; D gene ambiguous. Germline assignment: CDR1 MDHEN and CDR2 SYDVKM. The CDR3 is 16 amino acids. V lost 6 bases to trimming and J lost 1 base, with 18 bases between them. The CDR3 DNA reads TGTGCCAGCAGGAATAGGAAAGCAGGAAAGAACACTGAAGCTTTCTTT. It encodes CASRNRKAGKNTEAFF.

This chain joins TRBV7-2 and TRBJ2-2; 12 bases are shared with TRBD2. The germline CDR1 and CDR2 sequences are SGHTA and FQGNSA. V gave up 0 bases and J gave up 6 bases; unmatched junction bases: 14. The CDR3 is 20 residues long. DNA for the CDR3: TGTGCCAGCAGCTTAGCGGCTAGCGGGAGGGCCTACTATTTCCCCGGGGAGCTGTTTTTT. This encodes CASSLAASGRAYYFPGELFF.

The chain is built from TRBV28 and TRBJ1-5; 9 nucleotides match TRBD1. V was clipped by 3 bases and J by 2 bases; unmatched bases: 2. Germline V gives CDR1 MDHEN, CDR2 SYDVKM. CDR3 length: 15 residues. CDR3: CASSFRQGGNQPQHF. DNA for the CDR3: TGTGCCAGCAGTTTTCGACAGGGGGGCAATCAGCCCCAGCATTTT.

CDR3 DNA: TGCAGCGTTCCCGGGCCCCATGGGACCGGGGAGCTGTTTTTT. Encoded protein: CSVPGPHGTGELFF. The J gene is TRBJ2-2, the V gene TRBV29-1; D is unresolved. The CDR3 loop spans 14 amino acids. CDR1 and CDR2 (germline): SQVTM, ANQGSEA. V lost 5 bases, J lost 5 bases, and 15 bases lay in between.

Only one count was recorded for this clonotype. This chain uses TRBV25-1 with TRBJ1-2, with 8 nucleotides matching TRBD1. CDR3 length: 14 residues. Germline CDR1 and CDR2: MGHDK and SYGVNS. Trimming cost V 1 base and J 8 bases; bases outside gene matches: 6. The CDR3 region has the DNA TGTGCCAGCAGTGAATTCCCAGGGGGCGACGGCTACACCTTC. This encodes CASSEFPGGDGYTF.

The CDR3 nucleotides read TGCAGTGCCCTTTTTGGGAGCACAGATACGCAGTATTTT. Translation: CSALFGSTDTQYF. The chain joins TRBV20-1 to TRBJ2-3, with D unclear. The V end lost 6 bases, the J end lost 0 bases, and 10 bases lay between the germline ends. Germline V gene lookup returns CDR1 DFQATT and CDR2 SNEGSKA (reference sequence). This CDR3 contains 13 residues.

This chain connects TRBV14 to TRBJ2-6; no clear D. Germline V gene data show CDR1 as SGHDN and CDR2 as FVKESK. Deletions cut 1 base from V and 0 bases from J, with 7 bases between. CDR3 size: 16 residues. In DNA, the CDR3 is TGTGCCAGCAGCCAAGGCCGCGACTCTGGGGCCAACGTCCTGACTTTC. Its protein is CASSQGRDSGANVLTF.

The chain has TRBV7-2 and TRBJ1-3, with TRBD1 matching 7 bases. V was clipped by 1 base and J by 1 base; unmatched bases: 4. Germline CDR1 and CDR2: SGHTA and FQGNSA. The CDR3 sequence is 16 residues long. In DNA, the CDR3 is TGTGCCAGCAGCTTAGGGGACAGTCGGTCTGGAAACACCATATATTTT. This translates into CASSLGDSRSGNTIYF.

A note on this clonotype: Given a much more abundant clone one base away, this may be a read error. The genes are TRBV28 and TRBJ2-7, with D maybe TRBD2 (5 bases). The CDR3 totals 14 residues. Germline V gives CDR1 MDHEN, CDR2 SYDVKM. This chain's CDR3 is CASSQRAAGNELYF. In nucleotides, the CDR3 is TGTGCCAGCAGCCAGCGAGCGGCCGGCAACGAGCTGTACTTC.

The rearrangement uses TRBV5-1 and TRBJ2-7, with a possible D match to TRBD2 (5 bases). CDR3 length equals 16 residues. CDR1 SGHRS and CDR2 YFSETQ come from the germline V gene. The V end was cut by 0 bases, the J end by 0 bases, with 13 bases between. The CDR3 loop is CASSLAMRALSYEQYF. CDR3 coding DNA: TGCGCCAGCAGCTTGGCCATGAGGGCGCTCTCCTACGAGCAGTACTTC.

V usage is TRBV20-1 and J usage is TRBJ2-7; D gene ambiguous. With 6 bases removed from V and 7 bases from J, the gap between germline ends came to 16 bases. Germline V gene sequence: CDR1 DFQATT, CDR2 SNEGSKA (reference sequence). This CDR3 is 12 amino acids long. This chain's CDR3 is CSAPVVASEQYF. As DNA, the CDR3 is TGCAGTGCCCCGGTGGTCGCCTCGGAGCAGTACTTC.

This clonotype has only a few counts. This chain links TRBV18 with TRBJ2-2; D is undetermined. This CDR3 has 14 residues. Germline loops: CDR1 KGHSH, CDR2 LQKENI. V was cut by 6 bases and J by 5 bases, with 13 bases left in between. CDR3 in DNA: TGTGCCAGCTCTCCGCTATCGCTGACCGGGGAGCTGTTTTTT. Translating gives CASSPLSLTGELFF.

This chain connects TRBV5-1 to TRBJ1-1, with TRBD1 matching 8 bases. The CDR3 is made up of 16 amino acids. V shed 2 bases, J shed 6 bases, and the junction held 12 bases outside the gene matches. Germline V gives CDR1 SGHRS, CDR2 YFSETQ. CDR3 in amino acids: CASSFGGTGRFAEAFF. The DNA of the CDR3 is TGCGCCAGCAGCTTCGGAGGGACAGGACGATTCGCTGAAGCTTTCTTT.

This clonotype was seen a few times. The chain joins TRBV28 to TRBJ2-7; D is possibly TRBD1 (6 bases). V lost 6 bases and J 1 base, leaving 25 bases between the germline ends. CDR3 size: 18 residues. Per the germline V gene, CDR1 is MDHEN and CDR2 is SYDVKM. The CDR3 reads CASSPQTGRGKLSYEQYF. For the CDR3, the DNA is TGTGCCAGCAGCCCCCAGACAGGCAGAGGGAAATTATCCTACGAGCAGTACTTC.

Ten or more counts support this clonotype. The J gene is TRBJ2-2, the V gene TRBV9; no firm D call. Trimming shortened V by 0 bases and J by 5 bases, and 5 bases separated the two germline ends. There are 13 residues in the CDR3. CDR1 is SGDLS, CDR2 YYNGEE, per germline. CDR3 sequence reads: CASSVALTGELFF. The CDR3, as DNA: TGTGCCAGCAGCGTAGCTCTAACCGGGGAGCTGTTTTTT.

The table lists this clonotype with a few counts. In DNA form, the CDR3 reads TGTGCCAGCAGTGTAGCGGGAACCACAGATACGCAGTATTTT. Amino acid sequence: CASSVAGTTDTQYF. This rearrangement joins TRBV6-4 to TRBJ2-3; 8 nucleotides agree with TRBD2. The V gene end was trimmed by 4 bases and the J gene end by 2 bases; junction bases not matched to a gene: 2. The germline CDR1 and CDR2 sequences are MRHNA and SNTAGT. This CDR3 has 14 residues.

This sequence joins TRBV28 and TRBJ2-1; TRBD2 agrees at 15 bases. CDR1 is MDHEN, CDR2 SYDVKM, per germline. Losses at the gene ends were 1 base for V and 5 bases for J; bases not matched to a gene: 9. The CDR3 has 19 residues. This chain's CDR3 is CASSLFSGLAGGSHNEQFF. In nucleotides, the CDR3 is TGTGCCAGCAGTTTATTCTCCGGACTAGCGGGGGGGTCTCACAATGAGCAGTTCTTC.